The sequence of this T cell receptor beta chain was determined in a study of blood T cell repertoires in COVID-19. Background on the study: COVID-19 samples collected from the United States, Italy and Spain covered acute and convalescent phases.

The table lists this clone with a count of one. The germline V gene encodes CDR1 SGHTA and CDR2 FQGNSA. Trimming shortened V by 5 bases and J by 3 bases, and 23 bases separated the two germline ends. The CDR3 has 17 amino acids. Some clones are missing from TCRdb's copy, which holds only in-frame ones; the method was immunoSEQ multiplex PCR. There are 250,000 to 350,000 clones in the sample; around 90% occur only once, and 2.5% to 3% lies in the top ten. The Seattle patients joined while their infection was active and were tracked longitudinally afterward. This receptor was taken from a woman younger than 45 with COVID-19, enrolled during active disease. Sequencing used peripheral blood. The rearrangement joins TRBV7-2 to TRBJ2-7; D possibly corresponds to TRBD1 (5 bases). CDR3 sequence: CASSPEQGEWWNYEQYF. The CDR3 DNA sequence: TGTGCCAGCAGCCCCGAGCAGGGTGAGTGGTGGAACTACGAGCAGTACTTC.